Given below is one TCR beta chain in context. Authors' data handling: Reference gene primer amplification in the assay estimated nucleated cell counts. Profiling relied on immunoSEQ multiplex PCR, and the TCRdb table lists in-frame clones only, not all of them. D and trimming come from the DNA, and the V and J calls and clone size come from that table. The table has roughly 150,000 clones, 75% to 90% seen once. This sample was taken from a study of blood T cell repertoires in COVID-19. In the study overall: Some COVID-19 samples were acute and others convalescent; all came from the United States, Italy and Spain. Sample material is recorded as cDNA or gDNA derived from T cells, B-cell-depleted T cells, or PBMCs.

The length of the CDR3 is 16 residues. Germline V gene sequence: CDR1 LNHDA, CDR2 SQIVND (reference sequence). Trimming took 4 bases from V and 2 from J, leaving 15 bases between them. The chain is built from TRBV19 and TRBJ1-5, with a weak D call TRBD1 (6 bases). Sample: peripheral blood. The receptor was isolated from an elderly woman with acute or convalescent COVID-19. CDR3 protein: CASSTPQGKRNQPQHF. The CDR3 bases are TGTGCCAGTAGTACGCCCCAGGGGAAACGCAATCAGCCCCAGCATTTT.